This is a list of T cell receptor beta chains from one sample in a study of regulatory T cells in long-lasting Graves disease. TCRdb fed the multiplex PCR reads into MiXCR, producing one record per CDR3 protein. The data contain approximately 310,000 distinct CDR3 sequences, 15% to 20% of them singletons. The sample consisted of peripheral blood mononuclear cells (PBMCs), taken at new diagnosis, from a patient treated with antithyroid drugs. These receptors came from a female donor with Graves disease. Each CDR3 is given without its conserved first and last residue. The D gene is left open where the match is weak. Only part of the rows carry a size: once, few, many, or a class if the clone is expanded.

abundance: .
v_gene: TRBV7-8
d_gene: .
j_gene: TRBJ1-5
CDR3aa: ASSSVETDSNQPQH

abundance: many
v_gene: TRBV15
d_gene: .
j_gene: TRBJ1-5
CDR3aa: ATSRDRSNQPQH

abundance: many
v_gene: TRBV12-3/TRBV12-4
d_gene: .
j_gene: TRBJ2-1
CDR3aa: ASSLLNEQF

abundance: many
v_gene: TRBV9
d_gene: .
j_gene: TRBJ1-1
CDR3aa: ASSVGSMGLEGTEAF

abundance: many
v_gene: TRBV20-1
d_gene: TRBD2
j_gene: TRBJ2-7
CDR3aa: SASANSGPTYEQY

abundance: many
v_gene: TRBV20-1
d_gene: .
j_gene: TRBJ2-7
CDR3aa: SARDADRLY

abundance: few
v_gene: TRBV25-1
d_gene: .
j_gene: TRBJ1-1
CDR3aa: ASSPPRGAGTEAF

abundance: .
v_gene: TRBV7-2
d_gene: .
j_gene: TRBJ2-7
CDR3aa: ASSLAGGGPY

abundance: many
v_gene: TRBV7-9
d_gene: TRBD2
j_gene: TRBJ2-1
CDR3aa: ASSFSGRSYEQF

abundance: few
v_gene: TRBV29-1
d_gene: TRBD2
j_gene: TRBJ2-5
CDR3aa: SVERGLAGGPGETQY

abundance: many
v_gene: TRBV9
d_gene: .
j_gene: TRBJ2-1
CDR3aa: ASSVEAGLDNEQF

abundance: many
v_gene: TRBV10-1
d_gene: .
j_gene: TRBJ2-3
CDR3aa: ASGGAEPTQY

abundance: many
v_gene: TRBV6-5
d_gene: .
j_gene: TRBJ2-3
CDR3aa: ASSYGGLGEDTQY

abundance: .
v_gene: TRBV2
d_gene: TRBD2
j_gene: TRBJ2-5
CDR3aa: ASTLGTSGPQETQY

abundance: many
v_gene: TRBV12-3/TRBV12-4
d_gene: TRBD1
j_gene: TRBJ1-5
CDR3aa: ASSTRGSGKQPQH

abundance: many
v_gene: TRBV6-1
d_gene: .
j_gene: TRBJ1-1
CDR3aa: ASSGLVVSTEAF

abundance: many
v_gene: TRBV7-8
d_gene: .
j_gene: TRBJ1-4
CDR3aa: ASSYNWRGTNEKLF

abundance: many
v_gene: TRBV7-2
d_gene: .
j_gene: TRBJ2-5
CDR3aa: ASSFEAQQETQY

abundance: many
v_gene: TRBV30
d_gene: .
j_gene: TRBJ1-5
CDR3aa: AWSLDGQPQH

abundance: many
v_gene: TRBV24-1
d_gene: .
j_gene: TRBJ2-7
CDR3aa: ATSDFADEQY

abundance: many
v_gene: TRBV2
d_gene: .
j_gene: TRBJ2-3
CDR3aa: ASSGRGYSSTDTQY

abundance: many
v_gene: TRBV11-2
d_gene: .
j_gene: TRBJ1-1
CDR3aa: ASHNAGVGTEAF

abundance: many
v_gene: TRBV19
d_gene: .
j_gene: TRBJ2-2
CDR3aa: ASSIRFTGRGELF

abundance: few
v_gene: TRBV15
d_gene: .
j_gene: TRBJ2-2
CDR3aa: ATSRDLTGELF

abundance: many
v_gene: TRBV30
d_gene: .
j_gene: TRBJ2-5
CDR3aa: AWSRGTRTETQY

abundance: many
v_gene: TRBV6-4
d_gene: TRBD2
j_gene: TRBJ2-6
CDR3aa: ASSDSSGGSGANVLT

abundance: many
v_gene: TRBV3-1
d_gene: .
j_gene: TRBJ1-2
CDR3aa: ASSQGPAAYGYT

abundance: few
v_gene: TRBV5-1
d_gene: TRBD1
j_gene: TRBJ1-1
CDR3aa: ASSPIGTGRDLNTEAF

abundance: few
v_gene: TRBV7-3
d_gene: .
j_gene: TRBJ2-7
CDR3aa: ASSLSGDVYEQY

abundance: many
v_gene: TRBV19
d_gene: .
j_gene: TRBJ2-1
CDR3aa: ASSIAEGLGSSYNEQF

abundance: many
v_gene: TRBV13
d_gene: TRBD2
j_gene: TRBJ2-1
CDR3aa: ASSFGSGRAFGNEQF